This section outlines one TCR beta chain sequence together with its context. Its cognate antigen is unknown. This sample's time point: baseline, week 1 (first vaccination visit). Treatment indicated: pre-vaccination baseline after standard-of-care therapy. There were new WHO grade 3 or 4 astrocytomas in the donors, and these were IDH1-mutant and ATRX-lost. This specimen comes from a study of a mutant IDH1 vaccine in newly diagnosed glioma. Notes on the study in general: Changes to the top peripheral T cell clonotypes appeared unrelated to pseudoprogression. Detectable vaccine-induced immune responses arose in around 92% of patients.

TCRdb keeps only in-frame clones here, not all; method: immunoSEQ multiplex PCR. The sample contains tens of thousands of clones, around 85% of which appear only once. The sequencing here drew on PBMCs, taken from a glioma patient treated with radiotherapy, temozolomide or both. The sequence derives from a man aged 25 to 40 with glioma.

CDR3 in amino acids: CAISEMRKTLRYYEQYF. The CDR3 DNA reads TGTGCCATCAGTGAGATGAGAAAGACACTTCGGTACTACGAGCAGTACTTC. The chain recombines TRBV10-3 with TRBJ2-7; the D is unclear. This CDR3 region has 17 residues. V lost 2 bases, J lost 3 bases, and 20 bases lay in between. Germline values: CDR1 ENHRY, CDR2 SYGVKD.